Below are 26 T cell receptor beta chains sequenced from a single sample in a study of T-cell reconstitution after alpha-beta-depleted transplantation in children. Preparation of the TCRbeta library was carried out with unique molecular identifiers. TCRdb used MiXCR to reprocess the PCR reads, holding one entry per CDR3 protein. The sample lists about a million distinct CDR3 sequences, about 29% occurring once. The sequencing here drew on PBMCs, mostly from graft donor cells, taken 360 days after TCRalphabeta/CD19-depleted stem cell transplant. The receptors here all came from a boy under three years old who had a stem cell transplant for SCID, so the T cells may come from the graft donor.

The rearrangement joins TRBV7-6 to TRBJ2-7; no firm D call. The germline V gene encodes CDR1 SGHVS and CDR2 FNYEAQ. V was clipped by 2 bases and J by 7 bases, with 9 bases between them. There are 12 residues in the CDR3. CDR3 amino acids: CASSLSPREQYF. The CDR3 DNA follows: TGTGCCAGCAGCTTAAGCCCGCGTGAGCAGTACTTC.

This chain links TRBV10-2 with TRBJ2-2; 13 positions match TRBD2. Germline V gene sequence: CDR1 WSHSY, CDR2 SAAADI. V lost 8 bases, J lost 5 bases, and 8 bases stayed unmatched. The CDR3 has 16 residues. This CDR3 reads CASGKWTSGGTGELFF. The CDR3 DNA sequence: TGCGCCAGCGGCAAATGGACTAGCGGGGGTACCGGGGAGCTGTTTTTT.

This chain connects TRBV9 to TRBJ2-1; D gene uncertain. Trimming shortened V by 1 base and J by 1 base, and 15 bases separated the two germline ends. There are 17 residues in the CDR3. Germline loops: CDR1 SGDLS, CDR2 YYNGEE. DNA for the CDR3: TGTGCCAGCAGCGTACGACGAGGTCCGGAGTCCTACAATGAGCAGTTCTTC. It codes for CASSVRRGPESYNEQFF.

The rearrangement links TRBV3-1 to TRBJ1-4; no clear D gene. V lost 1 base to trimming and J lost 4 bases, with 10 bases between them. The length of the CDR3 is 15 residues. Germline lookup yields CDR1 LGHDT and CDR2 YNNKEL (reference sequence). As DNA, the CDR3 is TGTGCCAGCAGCCAAGGGCTCAGTCTTAATGAAAAACTGTTTTTT. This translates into CASSQGLSLNEKLFF. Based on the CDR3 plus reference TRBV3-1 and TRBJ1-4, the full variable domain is DTAVSQTPKYLVTQMGNDKSIKCEQNLGHDTMYWYKQDSKKFLKIMFSYNNKELIINETVPNRFSPKSPDKAHLNLHINSLELGDSAVYFCASSQGLSLNEKLFFGSGTQLSVL.

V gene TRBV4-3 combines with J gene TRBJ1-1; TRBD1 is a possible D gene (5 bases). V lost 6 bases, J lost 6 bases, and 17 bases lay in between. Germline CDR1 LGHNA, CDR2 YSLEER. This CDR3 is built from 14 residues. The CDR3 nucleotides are TGCGCCAGCAGACCCATAAGGGGTGGCTCTGAAGCTTTCTTT. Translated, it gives CASRPIRGGSEAFF.

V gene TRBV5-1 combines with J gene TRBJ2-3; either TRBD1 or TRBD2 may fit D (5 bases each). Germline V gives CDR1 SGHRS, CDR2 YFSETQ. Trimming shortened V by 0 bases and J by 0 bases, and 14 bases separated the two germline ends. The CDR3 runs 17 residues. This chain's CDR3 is CASSLVGDQRSTDTQYF. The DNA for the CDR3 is TGCGCCAGCAGCTTGGTTGGGGACCAAAGGAGCACAGATACGCAGTATTTT.

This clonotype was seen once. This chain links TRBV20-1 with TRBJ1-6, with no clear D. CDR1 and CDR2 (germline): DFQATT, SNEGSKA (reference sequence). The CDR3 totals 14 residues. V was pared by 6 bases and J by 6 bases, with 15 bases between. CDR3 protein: CSARTENVNSPLHF. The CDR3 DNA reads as TGCAGTGCAAGGACGGAGAATGTTAATTCACCCCTCCACTTT.

The CDR3 nucleotides are TGTGCCAGCAGCTTAACGGCGGGGGTGACCCCTAGCACAGATACGCAGTATTTT. It is translated as CASSLTAGVTPSTDTQYF. The genes are TRBV7-3 and TRBJ2-3, with 7 nucleotides matching TRBD2. CDR3 size: 18 residues. J was trimmed by 0 bases and V by 0 bases; bases with no gene match: 9. Germline lookup yields CDR1 SGHTA and CDR2 FQGTGA.

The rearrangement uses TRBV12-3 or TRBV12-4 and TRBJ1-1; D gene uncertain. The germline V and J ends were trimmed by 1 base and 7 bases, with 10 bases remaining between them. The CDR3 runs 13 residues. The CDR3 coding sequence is TGTGCCAGCAGTTTAGTATCCCAGATTGAAGCTTTCTTT. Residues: CASSLVSQIEAFF.

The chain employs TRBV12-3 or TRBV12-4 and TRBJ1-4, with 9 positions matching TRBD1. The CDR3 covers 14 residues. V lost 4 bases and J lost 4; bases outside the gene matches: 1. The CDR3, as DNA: TGTGCCAGCAGTTACAGGGGGCATAATGAAAAACTGTTTTTT. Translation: CASSYRGHNEKLFF.

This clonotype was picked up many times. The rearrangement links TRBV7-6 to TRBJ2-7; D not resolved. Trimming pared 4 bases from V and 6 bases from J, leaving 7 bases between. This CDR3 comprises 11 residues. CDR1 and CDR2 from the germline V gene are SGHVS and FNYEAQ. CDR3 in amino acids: CASSSGSEQYF. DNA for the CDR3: TGTGCCAGCAGCTCTGGTAGCGAGCAGTACTTC.

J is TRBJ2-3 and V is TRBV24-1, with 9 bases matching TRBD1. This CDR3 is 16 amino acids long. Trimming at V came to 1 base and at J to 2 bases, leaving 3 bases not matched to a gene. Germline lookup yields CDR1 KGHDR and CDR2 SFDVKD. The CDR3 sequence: CATSDFGDRATDTQYF. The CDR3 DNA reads TGTGCCACCAGTGATTTTGGGGACAGGGCCACAGATACGCAGTATTTT.

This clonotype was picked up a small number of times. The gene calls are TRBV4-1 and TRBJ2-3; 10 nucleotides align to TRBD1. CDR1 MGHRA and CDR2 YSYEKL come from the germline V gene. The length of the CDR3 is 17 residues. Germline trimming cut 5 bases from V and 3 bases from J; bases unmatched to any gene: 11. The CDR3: CASSYPARDRGTDTQYF. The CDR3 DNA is TGCGCCAGCAGCTACCCTGCCCGGGACAGGGGAACAGATACGCAGTATTTT.

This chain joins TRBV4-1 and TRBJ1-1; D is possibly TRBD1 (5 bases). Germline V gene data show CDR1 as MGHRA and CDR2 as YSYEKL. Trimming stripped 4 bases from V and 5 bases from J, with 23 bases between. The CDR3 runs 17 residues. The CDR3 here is CASSPMFHRTGETEAFF. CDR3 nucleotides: TGCGCCAGCAGCCCCATGTTTCACCGGACGGGGGAAACTGAAGCTTTCTTT.

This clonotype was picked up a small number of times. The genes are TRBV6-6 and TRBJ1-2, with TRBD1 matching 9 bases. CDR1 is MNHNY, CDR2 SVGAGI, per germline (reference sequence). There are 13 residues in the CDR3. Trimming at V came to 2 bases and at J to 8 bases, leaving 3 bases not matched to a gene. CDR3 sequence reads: CASSYGTGTGYTF. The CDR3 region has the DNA TGTGCCAGCAGTTACGGGACAGGGACCGGCTACACCTTC.

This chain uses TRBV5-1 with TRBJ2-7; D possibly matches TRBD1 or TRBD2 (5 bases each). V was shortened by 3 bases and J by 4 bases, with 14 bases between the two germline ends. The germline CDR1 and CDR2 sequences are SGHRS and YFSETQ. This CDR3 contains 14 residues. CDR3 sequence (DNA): TGCGCCAGCAGCTGGGGACCTTATTCTTACGAGCAGTACTTC. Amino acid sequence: CASSWGPYSYEQYF.

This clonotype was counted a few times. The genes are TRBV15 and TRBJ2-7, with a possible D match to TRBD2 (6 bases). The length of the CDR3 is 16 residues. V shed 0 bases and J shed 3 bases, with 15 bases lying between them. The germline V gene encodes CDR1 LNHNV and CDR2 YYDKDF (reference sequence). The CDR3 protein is CATSRDSGTAYYEQYF. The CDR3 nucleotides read TGTGCCACCAGCAGAGATTCCGGGACTGCCTACTACGAGCAGTACTTC.

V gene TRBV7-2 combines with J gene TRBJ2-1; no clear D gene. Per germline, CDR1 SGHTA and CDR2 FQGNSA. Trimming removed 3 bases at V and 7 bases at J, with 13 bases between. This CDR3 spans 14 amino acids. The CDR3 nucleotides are TGTGCCAGCAGCTTCGAGGTGGTTTGGAATGAGCAGTTCTTC. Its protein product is CASSFEVVWNEQFF. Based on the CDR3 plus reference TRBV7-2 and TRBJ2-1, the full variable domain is GAGVSQSPSNKVTEKGKDVELRCDPISGHTALYWYRQSLGQGLEFLIYFQGNSAPDKSGLPSDRFSAERTGGSVSTLTIQRTQQEDSAVYLCASSFEVVWNEQFFGPGTRLTVL.

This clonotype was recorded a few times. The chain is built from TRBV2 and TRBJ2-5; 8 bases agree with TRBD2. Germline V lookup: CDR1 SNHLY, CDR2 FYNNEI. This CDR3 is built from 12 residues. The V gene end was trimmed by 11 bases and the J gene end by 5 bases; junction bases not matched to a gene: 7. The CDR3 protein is CAGGGRAETQYF. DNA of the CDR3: TGTGCCGGCGGGGGGAGGGCGGAGACCCAGTACTTC.

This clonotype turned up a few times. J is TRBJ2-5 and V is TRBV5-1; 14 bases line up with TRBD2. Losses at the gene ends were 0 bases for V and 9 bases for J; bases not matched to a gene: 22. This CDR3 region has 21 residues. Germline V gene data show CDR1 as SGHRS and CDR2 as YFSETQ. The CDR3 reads CASSLDPGLAGDPGATKSQYF. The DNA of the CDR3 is TGCGCCAGCAGCTTGGATCCGGGACTAGCGGGGGATCCGGGCGCCACCAAGTCCCAGTACTTC.

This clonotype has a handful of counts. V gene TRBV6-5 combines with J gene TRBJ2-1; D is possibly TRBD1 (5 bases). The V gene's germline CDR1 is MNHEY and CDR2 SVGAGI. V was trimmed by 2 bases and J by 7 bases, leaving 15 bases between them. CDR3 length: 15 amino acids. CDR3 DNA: TGTGCCAGCAGTTACACCCCCCCAGGGCCGAATGAGCAGTTCTTC. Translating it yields CASSYTPPGPNEQFF.

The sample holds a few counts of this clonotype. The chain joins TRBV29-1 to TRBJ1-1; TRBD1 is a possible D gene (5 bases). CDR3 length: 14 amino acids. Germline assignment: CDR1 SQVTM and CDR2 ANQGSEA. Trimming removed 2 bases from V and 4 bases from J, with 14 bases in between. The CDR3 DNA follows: TGCAGCGTTGAATGGCAGGGAGAGGGCACTGAAGCTTTCTTT. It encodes CSVEWQGEGTEAFF.

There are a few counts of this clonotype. The chain's CDR3 is CASSDWGYTF. For the CDR3, the DNA is TGTGCCAGCAGTGACTGGGGCTACACCTTC. The chain combines TRBV2 with TRBJ1-2; D gene ambiguous. Germline CDR1 and CDR2: SNHLY and FYNNEI. The CDR3 runs to 10 residues. V was pared by 3 bases and J by 8 bases, with 4 bases between.

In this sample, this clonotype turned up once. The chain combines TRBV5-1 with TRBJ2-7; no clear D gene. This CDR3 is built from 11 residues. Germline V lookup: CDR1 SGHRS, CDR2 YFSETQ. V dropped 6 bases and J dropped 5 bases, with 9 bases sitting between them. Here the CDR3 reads CASTGGNEQYF. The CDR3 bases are TGCGCCAGCACGGGCGGAAACGAGCAGTACTTC.

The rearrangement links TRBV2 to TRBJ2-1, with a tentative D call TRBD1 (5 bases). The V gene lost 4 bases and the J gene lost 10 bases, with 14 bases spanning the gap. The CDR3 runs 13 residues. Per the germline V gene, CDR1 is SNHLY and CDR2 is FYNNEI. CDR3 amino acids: CASSVIQVSEQFF. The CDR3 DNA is TGTGCCAGCAGTGTCATACAGGTTTCCGAGCAGTTCTTC.

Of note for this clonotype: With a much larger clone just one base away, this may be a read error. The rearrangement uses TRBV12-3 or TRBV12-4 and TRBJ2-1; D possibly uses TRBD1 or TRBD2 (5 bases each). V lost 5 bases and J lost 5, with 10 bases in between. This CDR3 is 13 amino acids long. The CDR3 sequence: CASSPGANNEQFF. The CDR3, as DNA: TGTGCCAGCAGTCCCGGGGCCAACAATGAGCAGTTCTTC.